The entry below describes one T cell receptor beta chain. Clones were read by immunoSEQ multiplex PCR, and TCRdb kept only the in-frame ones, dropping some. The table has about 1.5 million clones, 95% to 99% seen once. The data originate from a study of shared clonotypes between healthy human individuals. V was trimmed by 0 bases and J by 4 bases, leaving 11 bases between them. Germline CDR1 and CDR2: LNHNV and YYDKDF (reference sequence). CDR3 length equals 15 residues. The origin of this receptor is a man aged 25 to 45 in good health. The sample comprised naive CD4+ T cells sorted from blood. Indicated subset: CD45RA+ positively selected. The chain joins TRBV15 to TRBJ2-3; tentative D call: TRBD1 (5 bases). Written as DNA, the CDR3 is TGTGCCACCAGCAGAGATCAGGGCCTCGCAGATACGCAGTATTTT. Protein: CATSRDQGLADTQYF.